This paragraph reports one T cell receptor (beta chain). Its specificity is not known. The sample originates from a study of cytomegalovirus exposure and HLA in healthy donors. Whole-study findings and limits: Presence/absence analyses rested on an assumption that sequencing depth was roughly uniform across donors. In a later analysis, a missense DCLRE1C variant was linked to TCR beta V- and J-gene trimming. A later analysis appeared to link common viral pathogens to several of the most significant clusters.

A multiplex PCR was run with 60 Vbeta primers and 13 Jbeta primers. Source study methods: Later reanalysis found 60 million to 90 million unique TCR beta chains, roughly 10 million of them shared. The protocol was immunoSEQ multiplex PCR, while the TCRdb copy is restricted to in-frame clones and leaves out a portion. D and trimming were read from the DNA, whereas the V and J calls and clone size are those reported in that table. There are 170,000 or so clones in the sample; around four fifths occur only once, and 1% lies in the top ten. This clonotype was obtained from a woman between 50 and 59 years old in good health and CMV-seropositive. Sequenced: PBMCs.

Written as DNA, the CDR3 is TGTGCCAGCAGCTTAGGGACAGGGGGAAACTATGGCTACACCTTC. Translated: CASSLGTGGNYGYTF. The chain combines TRBV7-2 with TRBJ1-2; 10 nucleotides align to TRBD1. Per germline, CDR1 SGHTA and CDR2 FQGNSA. V was pared by 1 base and J by 2 bases, with 1 base of the junction left unmatched. This CDR3 comprises 15 residues.